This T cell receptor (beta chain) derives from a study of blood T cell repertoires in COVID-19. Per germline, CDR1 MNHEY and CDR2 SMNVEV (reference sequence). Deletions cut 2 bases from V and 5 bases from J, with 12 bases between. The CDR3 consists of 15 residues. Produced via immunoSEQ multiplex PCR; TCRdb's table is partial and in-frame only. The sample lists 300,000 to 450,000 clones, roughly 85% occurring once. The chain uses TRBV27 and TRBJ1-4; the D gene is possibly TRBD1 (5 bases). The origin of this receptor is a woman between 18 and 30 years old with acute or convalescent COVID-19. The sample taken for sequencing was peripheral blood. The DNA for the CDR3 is TGTGCCAGCAGTTTACGGCGGGAGGGGAATGAAAAACTGTTTTTT. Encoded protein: CASSLRREGNEKLFF.